This TCR beta chain emerged from a study of human CD4 T cells and Enterobacteriaceae. This clone occurred a few times. The V gene's germline CDR1 is SGHAT and CDR2 FQNNGV. Trimming shortened V by 5 bases and J by 0 bases, and 5 bases separated the two germline ends. This CDR3 is built from 13 residues. Clones were sequenced by immunoSEQ multiplex PCR, and TCRdb holds only the in-frame ones, with some missing. The sample lists about 29,000 clones; roughly four fifths were seen once. All CD4+ cells other than CD45RA+CCR7+CD95- naive cells were sorted as memory, over 95% pure. The chain recombines TRBV11-2 with TRBJ1-3, with D uncertain. What was sequenced was memory CD4+ T cells from blood. The clonotype originates from a human donor in good health. CDR3 nucleotides: TGTGCCAGCAGCCTATCCTCTGGAAACACCATATATTTT. It translates to CASSLSSGNTIYF.